Presented here are 28 T cell receptor beta chains from one specimen sequenced in a study of TIL therapy for anti-PD-1-resistant metastatic lung cancer. Regarding time point: pre-treatment sample, taken before nivolumab and TIL therapy. Sequencing used immunoSEQ v3. TCRdb keeps only in-frame clones here, not all; method: immunoSEQ multiplex PCR. The table shows 50,000 to 65,000 clones, with approximately 78% occurring only once. The sample in question was blood, obtained at baseline. The receptors come from a person aged 25-85 years with non-small cell lung cancer.

The chain employs TRBV24-1 and TRBJ2-7, with 11 bases fitting TRBD1. Germline V CDR1 and CDR2: KGHDR, SFDVKD. J lost 5 bases, V lost 4 bases, and 6 bases had no gene match. The CDR3 contains 15 residues. DNA for the CDR3: TGTGCCACCAGTGACCCGGGACAGGGGGGCCACGAGCAGTACTTC. Protein product: CATSDPGQGGHEQYF.

The chain joins TRBV28 to TRBJ2-3; 12 bases map to TRBD2. CDR3 length: 16 residues. V was pared by 3 bases and J by 6 bases, with 7 bases of the junction left unmatched. The germline V gene has CDR1 MDHEN and CDR2 SYDVKM. Here the CDR3 DNA reads TGTGCCAGCAGTTTCCAACTAGCGGGGGGAGAGGATACGCAGTATTTT. The encoded protein is CASSFQLAGGEDTQYF.

The rearrangement joins TRBV7-2 to TRBJ1-5, with 7 bases fitting TRBD1. CDR1 SGHTA and CDR2 FQGNSA come from the germline V gene. This CDR3 is 11 amino acids long. V lost 6 bases to trimming and J lost 13 bases; unmatched junction nucleotides: 6. CDR3 in DNA: TGTGCCAGCAGGATCGGACAGGAGCAGCATTTT. It encodes CASRIGQEQHF.

V and J are TRBV18 and TRBJ2-5; D is unresolved. The length of the CDR3 is 13 residues. The ends were cut back, 3 bases at V and 7 bases at J, with 12 bases in the middle. Germline CDR1 is KGHSH and CDR2 is LQKENI. This CDR3 is CASSPDGPGTQYF. The CDR3 nucleotides are TGTGCCAGCTCACCCGACGGGCCGGGGACCCAGTACTTC.

The V and J genes are TRBV2 and TRBJ1-2; 8 nucleotides line up with TRBD1. V lost 5 bases to trimming and J lost 6 bases; unmatched junction nucleotides: 17. The germline V gene encodes CDR1 SNHLY and CDR2 FYNNEI. The CDR3 covers 17 residues. The DNA for the CDR3 is TGTGCCAGCAGTCAGGGGGCGCGGAATCTCGGTTCGGATGGCTACACCTTC. Amino acids: CASSQGARNLGSDGYTF.

This chain joins TRBV7-2 and TRBJ2-1; D ambiguous. Germline-derived CDR1 and CDR2 are SGHTA and FQGNSA. This CDR3 region has 15 residues. Deletions cut 5 bases from V and 6 bases from J, with 17 bases between. In DNA, the CDR3 is TGTGCCAGCAGCCAAGGACCCACACGCGGCAATGAGCAGTTCTTC. Translating it yields CASSQGPTRGNEQFF.

This clone is a singleton in its sample. This rearrangement joins TRBV24-1 to TRBJ1-2, with 9 bases that match TRBD1. The CDR3 runs 15 residues. J was trimmed by 4 bases and V by 4 bases; bases with no gene match: 6. Germline values: CDR1 KGHDR, CDR2 SFDVKD. The CDR3 DNA follows: TGTGCCACCAGTGACCCGGACAGGGGAAGCTATGGCTACACCTTC. It yields the protein CATSDPDRGSYGYTF.

This clone showed up just once. The rearrangement joins TRBV5-1 to TRBJ2-4, with a possible D match to TRBD1 (5 bases). Trimming left V 5 bases short and J 8 bases short, with 8 bases between. Germline V gene sequence: CDR1 SGHRS, CDR2 YFSETQ. The CDR3 is 11 amino acids. The CDR3 DNA reads as TGCGCCAGCAGAGGGGCGGACATTCAGTACTTC. It specifies CASRGADIQYF.

The chain uses TRBV18 and TRBJ1-2; 7 bases align to TRBD1. Germline lookup yields CDR1 KGHSH and CDR2 LQKENI. The CDR3 has 16 amino acids. V lost 3 bases and J lost 1; bases outside the gene matches: 8. The CDR3 DNA is TGTGCCAGCTCACCCAATCGGGACAGAAATAACTATGGCTACACCTTC. It encodes CASSPNRDRNNYGYTF.

The chain is built from TRBV19 and TRBJ1-6, with D tentatively TRBD1 (6 bases). Trimming took off 6 bases at V and 7 bases at J, with 10 bases between the two ends. Per the germline V gene, CDR1 is LNHDA and CDR2 is SQIVND (reference sequence). The CDR3 spans 13 residues. The CDR3 bases are TGTGCCAGTAGGAGACAGGAAAATTCACCCCTCCACTTT. It is translated as CASRRQENSPLHF. Combining the CDR3 with reference TRBV19 and TRBJ1-6 gives the whole variable domain DGGITQSPKYLFRKEGQNVTLSCEQNLNHDAMYWYRQDPGQGLRLIYYSQIVNDFQKGDIAEGYSVSREKKESFPLTVTSAQKNPTAFYLCASRRQENSPLHFGNGTRLTVT.

The V gene is TRBV18, the J gene TRBJ1-2; TRBD1 is a possible D gene (6 bases). With 1 base removed from V and 7 bases from J, the gap between germline ends came to 16 bases. The CDR3 has 15 amino acids. The V gene's germline CDR1 is KGHSH and CDR2 LQKENI. This CDR3 is CASSPRDLTGTGYTF. The CDR3 DNA follows: TGTGCCAGCTCACCACGAGATTTAACAGGGACTGGCTACACCTTC. Based on the CDR3 plus reference TRBV18 and TRBJ1-2, the full variable domain is NAGVMQNPRHLVRRRGQEARLRCSPMKGHSHVYWYRQLPEEGLKFMVYLQKENIIDESGMPKERFSAEFPKEGPSILRIQQVVRGDSAAYFCASSPRDLTGTGYTFGSGTRLTVV.

The chain joins TRBV5-4 to TRBJ2-5; 10 positions agree with TRBD2. This CDR3 contains 18 residues. V gave up 4 bases and J gave up 2 bases; unmatched junction bases: 14. Germline-derived CDR1 and CDR2 are SGHNT and YYREEE (reference sequence). CDR3 DNA: TGTGCCAGCAGCCCCGGAGGGCTAGCGGGGGCCATACAAGAGACCCAGTACTTC. This sequence encodes CASSPGGLAGAIQETQYF.

The CDR3 nucleotides are TGCGCCAGCAGCGCGGGGGAGAGGGGCTCTGGGGCCAACGTCCTGACTTTC. Amino acids: CASSAGERGSGANVLTF. V and J are TRBV4-1 and TRBJ2-6; 7 nucleotides line up with TRBD2. Per the germline V gene, CDR1 is MGHRA and CDR2 is YSYEKL. CDR3 length equals 17 residues. The trim removed 5 bases at V and 0 bases at J, leaving 7 bases unmatched.

V and J are TRBV2 and TRBJ1-6; the match to TRBD1 covers 7 bases. This CDR3 has 17 amino acids. With V trimmed by 2 bases and J by 0 bases, 4 bases remained unmatched. Looked up from germline, CDR1 is SNHLY and CDR2 is FYNNEI. The CDR3 loop is CASSEWGQSSYNSPLHF. The CDR3, as DNA: TGTGCCAGCAGTGAATGGGGACAGAGCTCCTATAATTCACCCCTCCACTTT.

The genes are TRBV11-2 and TRBJ2-7, with 10 bases that match TRBD2. Per germline, CDR1 SGHAT and CDR2 FQNNGV. This CDR3 has 16 residues. The V and J ends lost 4 bases and 4 bases, in that order; junction bases with no gene match: 10. Here the CDR3 reads CASSSPWTSGAYEQYF. The CDR3 DNA is TGTGCCAGCAGCTCCCCCTGGACTAGCGGAGCTTACGAGCAGTACTTC. Variable domain in full (rest from reference TRBV11-2 and TRBJ2-7): EAGVAQSPRYKIIEKRQSVAFWCNPISGHATLYWYQQILGQGPKLLIQFQNNGVVDDSQLPKDRFSAERLKGVDSTLKIQPAKLEDSAVYLCASSSPWTSGAYEQYFGPGTRLTVT.

A single count supports this clone. V is TRBV7-8 and J is TRBJ1-4, with unresolved D. Germline V gene data show CDR1 as SGHVS and CDR2 as FQNEAQ. V dropped 1 base and J dropped 5 bases, with 8 bases sitting between them. The CDR3 contains 14 residues. The CDR3 here is CASSLEGQNEKLFF. The CDR3 DNA reads TGTGCCAGCAGCTTAGAGGGCCAGAATGAAAAACTGTTTTTT.

The chain recombines TRBV7-2 with TRBJ1-2; D is undetermined. Trimming took 5 bases from V and 7 from J, leaving 20 bases between them. The CDR3 is 15 amino acids. Germline CDR1 and CDR2: SGHTA and FQGNSA. CDR3 in DNA: TGTGCCAGCAGCGCGCCGGGAATCTTTGTCGGTGGCTACACCTTC. Protein product: CASSAPGIFVGGYTF. The full variable domain, completed using reference TRBV7-2 and TRBJ1-2, is GAGVSQSPSNKVTEKGKDVELRCDPISGHTALYWYRQSLGQGLEFLIYFQGNSAPDKSGLPSDRFSAERTGGSVSTLTIQRTQQEDSAVYLCASSAPGIFVGGYTFGSGTRLTVV.

This chain connects TRBV30 to TRBJ1-1; D unclear. With 4 bases removed from V and 6 bases from J, the gap between germline ends came to 9 bases. Germline lookup yields CDR1 GTSNPN and CDR2 SVGIG (reference sequence). CDR3 length: 11 residues. Written as DNA, the CDR3 is TGTGCCTGGAAAACGGGAGCTGAAGCTTTCTTT. Protein sequence: CAWKTGAEAFF.

This chain links TRBV29-1 with TRBJ2-1; maybe TRBD2 (5 bases). V lost 3 bases to trimming and J lost 3 bases, with 9 bases between them. CDR3 length equals 13 residues. Germline CDR1 reads SQVTM; CDR2 reads ANQGSEA. The CDR3 sequence is CSVEASLYNEQFF. CDR3 sequence (DNA): TGCAGCGTTGAGGCTAGCCTCTACAATGAGCAGTTCTTC.

The rearrangement uses TRBV7-2 and TRBJ2-1; 10 bases map to TRBD2. The CDR3 contains 15 residues. Losses at the gene ends were 5 bases for V and 2 bases for J; bases not matched to a gene: 3. Germline V gene lookup returns CDR1 SGHTA and CDR2 FQGNSA. DNA for the CDR3: TGTGCCAGCAGCCCTACTAGCGGGACCTACAATGAGCAGTTCTTC. As protein: CASSPTSGTYNEQFF. Supplemented by reference TRBV7-2 and TRBJ2-1, the full variable domain reads GAGVSQSPSNKVTEKGKDVELRCDPISGHTALYWYRQSLGQGLEFLIYFQGNSAPDKSGLPSDRFSAERTGGSVSTLTIQRTQQEDSAVYLCASSPTSGTYNEQFFGPGTRLTVL.

The chain links TRBV19 to TRBJ1-2; 7 nucleotides align to TRBD1. The CDR3 spans 14 residues. Germline V lookup: CDR1 LNHDA, CDR2 SQIVND (reference sequence). Unmatched junction bases numbered 11, after V lost 6 bases and J lost 7 bases. The CDR3 nucleotides are TGTGCCAGTAGGGGGACTCAGACAGGGACTGGCTACACCTTC. Amino acid sequence: CASRGTQTGTGYTF.

The V gene is TRBV4-2, the J gene TRBJ2-5; either TRBD1 or TRBD2 may fit D (5 bases each). Per germline, CDR1 LGHNA and CDR2 YNFKEQ. Trimming pared 1 base from V and 3 bases from J, leaving 9 bases between. The CDR3 is made up of 14 amino acids. CDR3 residues: CASSQGGTEETQYF. CDR3 DNA: TGTGCCAGCAGCCAAGGGGGGACCGAAGAGACCCAGTACTTC.

The chain recombines TRBV6-2 or TRBV6-3 with TRBJ2-2, with a weak D call TRBD1 (5 bases). V was shortened by 4 bases and J by 1 base, with 10 bases between the two germline ends. The CDR3 has 15 amino acids. The germline V gene has CDR1 MNHEY and CDR2 SVGEGT. The CDR3 loop is CASSLGQGNTGELFF. As DNA, the CDR3 is TGTGCCAGCAGTTTAGGGCAGGGGAACACCGGGGAGCTGTTTTTT.

This clone was counted once. The V call is TRBV12-3 or TRBV12-4, the J call TRBJ2-1, with D uncertain. Deletions cut 5 bases from V and 3 bases from J, with 8 bases between. The CDR3 has 13 residues. DNA of the CDR3: TGTGCCAGCAGTCTGGACCACTACAATGAGCAGTTCTTC. Its protein product is CASSLDHYNEQFF.

The chain combines TRBV5-4 with TRBJ2-7; 7 bases are a match to TRBD1. Germline CDR1 reads SGHNT; CDR2 reads YYREEE (reference sequence). Trimming removed 1 base from V and 5 bases from J; junction bases left unmatched: 6. The CDR3 consists of 14 residues. The CDR3, as DNA: TGTGCCAGCAGCTTGTTGGACAGGCAAAACGAGCAGTACTTC. The encoded protein is CASSLLDRQNEQYF.

Written as DNA, the CDR3 is TGTGCCAGCTCACCACCCGTGAAAGAGACCCAGTACTTC. It codes for CASSPPVKETQYF. The rearrangement links TRBV18 to TRBJ2-5; D unresolved. Trimming took off 0 bases at V and 3 bases at J, with 5 bases between the two ends. Looked up from germline, CDR1 is KGHSH and CDR2 is LQKENI. This CDR3 comprises 13 residues.

The chain joins TRBV28 to TRBJ2-5; D uncertain. V shed 4 bases and J shed 5 bases, with 5 bases lying between them. Germline CDR1 and CDR2: MDHEN and SYDVKM. The CDR3 is made up of 11 amino acids. The CDR3 DNA reads as TGTGCCAGCAGTTCCCTTGAGACCCAGTACTTC. Its protein is CASSSLETQYF.

This chain uses TRBV7-9 with TRBJ1-4; D might be TRBD1 (6 bases). V dropped 3 bases and J dropped 4 bases, with 12 bases sitting between them. The CDR3 sequence is 15 residues long. Germline V CDR1 and CDR2: SEHNR, FQNEAQ (reference sequence). The CDR3 DNA reads TGTGCCAGCAGCTTTTCTCCCAGGGGTAATGAAAAACTGTTTTTT. Translating it yields CASSFSPRGNEKLFF. Filled out from reference TRBV7-9 and TRBJ1-4, the complete variable domain reads DTGVSQNPRHKITKRGQNVTFRCDPISEHNRLYWYRQTLGQGPEFLTYFQNEAQLEKSRLLSDRFSAERPKGSFSTLEIQRTEQGDSAMYLCASSFSPRGNEKLFFGSGTQLSVL.